This T cell receptor beta chain appears in the sequencing data of a study of CD8+ T cells in alopecia areata. RNA was extracted and reverse transcribed into cDNA as the sequencing template. This table comes from immunoSEQ multiplex PCR, and its TCRdb copy is limited to in-frame clones, with some not included. This table holds about 190,000 clones, around three fifths found once. This clone appeared once. Germline values: CDR1 MNHNS, CDR2 SASEGT. The CDR3 is made up of 15 amino acids. Trimming left V 2 bases short and J 2 bases short, with 10 bases between. Sequencing used CD4+ T cells sorted from blood, obtained at week 0. This TCR derives from a human donor with alopecia areata. The rearrangement uses TRBV6-1 and TRBJ1-5, with a tentative D call TRBD1 (5 bases). Written as DNA, the CDR3 is TGTGCCAGCAGTGAATTACCCAGGGGCAATCAGCCCCAGCATTTT. It encodes CASSELPRGNQPQHF.